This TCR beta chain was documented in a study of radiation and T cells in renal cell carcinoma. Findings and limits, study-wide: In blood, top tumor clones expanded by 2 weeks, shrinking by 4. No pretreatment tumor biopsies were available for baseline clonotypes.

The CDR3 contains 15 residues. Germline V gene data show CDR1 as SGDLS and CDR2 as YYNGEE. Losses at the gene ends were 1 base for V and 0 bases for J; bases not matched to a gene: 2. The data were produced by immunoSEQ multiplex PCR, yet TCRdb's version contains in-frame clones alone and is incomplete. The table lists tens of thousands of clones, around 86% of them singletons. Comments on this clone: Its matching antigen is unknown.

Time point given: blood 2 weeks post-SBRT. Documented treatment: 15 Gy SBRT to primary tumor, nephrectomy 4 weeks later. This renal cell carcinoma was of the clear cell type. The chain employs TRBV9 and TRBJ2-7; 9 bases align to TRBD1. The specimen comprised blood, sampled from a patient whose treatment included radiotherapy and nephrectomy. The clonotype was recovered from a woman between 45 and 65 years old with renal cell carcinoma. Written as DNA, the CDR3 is TGTGCCAGCAGCGTAAGGGACAGGGTCTCCTACGAGCAGTACTTC. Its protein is CASSVRDRVSYEQYF.